The rows below give T cell receptor beta chains drawn from one sample of a study of cytomegalovirus exposure and HLA in healthy donors. Method: immunoSEQ multiplex PCR; TCRdb's copy keeps in-frame clones and lacks some. The data show about 360,000 clones, about nine tenths seen once. Sequencing input: PBMCs. All receptors derive from a woman in her late teens or twenties in good health and CMV-seronegative. The CDR3 runs from the conserved cysteine through the conserved F or W. A D gene is named only where the DNA matches it firmly. Only part of the rows carry a size: once, few, many, or a class if the clone is expanded.

cdr3_aa: CASSEGRGPRYGYTF; cdr3_nt: TGTGCCAGCAGTGAAGGCAGGGGCCCGCGCTATGGCTACACCTTC; clone_size: -; j_call: TRBJ1-2; v_call: TRBV6-1; d_call: -
cdr3_aa: CAITGGNEQFF; cdr3_nt: TGTGCCATTACGGGGGGCAATGAGCAGTTCTTC; clone_size: -; j_call: TRBJ2-1; v_call: TRBV28; d_call: TRBD2
cdr3_aa: CASRGSGTSYEQYF; cdr3_nt: TGTGCCAGCAGGGGTAGCGGGACCTCCTACGAGCAGTACTTC; clone_size: -; j_call: TRBJ2-7; v_call: TRBV5-4; d_call: TRBD2
cdr3_aa: CASSLVASGFQETQYF; cdr3_nt: TGCGCCAGCAGCTTGGTGGCTAGCGGGTTTCAAGAGACCCAGTACTTC; clone_size: -; j_call: TRBJ2-5; v_call: TRBV5-1; d_call: TRBD2
cdr3_aa: CASSVGTVVEKLFF; cdr3_nt: TGTGCCAGCAGCGTAGGGACAGTCGTTGAAAAACTGTTTTTT; clone_size: once; j_call: TRBJ1-4; v_call: TRBV7-9; d_call: TRBD1
cdr3_aa: CAISESKGLVGYEQYF; cdr3_nt: TGTGCCATCAGTGAGTCCAAGGGACTAGTGGGGTACGAGCAGTACTTC; clone_size: -; j_call: TRBJ2-7; v_call: TRBV10-3; d_call: TRBD2
cdr3_aa: CASSFDPAGAYEQYF; cdr3_nt: TGTGCCAGCAGTTTCGACCCAGCGGGGGCCTACGAGCAGTACTTC; clone_size: -; j_call: TRBJ2-7; v_call: TRBV28; d_call: TRBD2
cdr3_aa: CAISEGTGRFNEQFF; cdr3_nt: TGTGCCATCAGTGAAGGGACAGGGAGGTTTAATGAGCAGTTCTTC; clone_size: once; j_call: TRBJ2-1; v_call: TRBV10-3; d_call: TRBD1
cdr3_aa: CASSSLLSGQAETQYF; cdr3_nt: TGTGCCAGCAGCTCCCTACTCTCGGGACAAGCGGAGACCCAGTACTTC; clone_size: -; j_call: TRBJ2-5; v_call: TRBV11-2; d_call: -
cdr3_aa: CASSLGQGNYGYTF; cdr3_nt: TGTGCCAGCAGCTTAGGACAGGGGAACTATGGCTACACCTTC; clone_size: -; j_call: TRBJ1-2; v_call: TRBV13; d_call: TRBD1
cdr3_aa: CAISQTRDRGPESYNSPLHF; cdr3_nt: TGTGCCATCAGTCAGACCCGGGACAGGGGGCCTGAGTCCTATAATTCACCCCTCCACTTT; clone_size: -; j_call: TRBJ1-6; v_call: TRBV10-3; d_call: TRBD1
cdr3_aa: CASSYREVGGYTF; cdr3_nt: TGTGCCAGCAGTTACCGAGAGGTCGGGGGCTACACCTTC; clone_size: once; j_call: TRBJ1-2; v_call: TRBV6-6; d_call: -
cdr3_aa: CASSPLIANYGYTF; cdr3_nt: TGTGCCAGCAGCCCCCTTATTGCTAACTATGGCTACACCTTC; clone_size: -; j_call: TRBJ1-2; v_call: TRBV5-4; d_call: -
cdr3_aa: CASNYRVGYGYTF; cdr3_nt: TGTGCCAGCAATTACAGGGTGGGCTATGGCTACACCTTC; clone_size: -; j_call: TRBJ1-2; v_call: TRBV2; d_call: -
cdr3_aa: CSVGRFSMNTEAFF; cdr3_nt: TGCAGCGTTGGTCGTTTTAGCATGAACACTGAAGCTTTCTTT; clone_size: -; j_call: TRBJ1-1; v_call: TRBV29-1; d_call: -
cdr3_aa: CASSLEGGGGTEAFF; cdr3_nt: TGTGCCAGCAGCTTAGAAGGGGGAGGGGGCACTGAAGCTTTCTTT; clone_size: -; j_call: TRBJ1-1; v_call: TRBV11-2; d_call: -
cdr3_aa: CSVGQGYYGYTF; cdr3_nt: TGCAGCGTTGGTCAGGGGTACTATGGCTACACCTTC; clone_size: few; j_call: TRBJ1-2; v_call: TRBV29-1; d_call: -
cdr3_aa: CASSLGVILATDTQYF; cdr3_nt: TGCGCCAGCAGCTTGGGCGTGATTCTAGCGACGGATACGCAGTATTTT; clone_size: -; j_call: TRBJ2-3; v_call: TRBV5-1; d_call: -
cdr3_aa: CASSRSGLTETQYF; cdr3_nt: TGTGCCAGCAGCCGGTCAGGGCTTACGGAGACCCAGTACTTC; clone_size: -; j_call: TRBJ2-5; v_call: TRBV11-3; d_call: -
cdr3_aa: CASSLVVAGGTGELFF; cdr3_nt: TGTGCCAGCAGCTTAGTTGTCGCGGGAGGCACCGGGGAGCTGTTTTTT; clone_size: -; j_call: TRBJ2-2; v_call: TRBV7-9; d_call: TRBD2
cdr3_aa: CASSSRTGNTEAFF; cdr3_nt: TGTGCCAGCAGTTCCCGAACGGGAAACACTGAAGCTTTCTTT; clone_size: once; j_call: TRBJ1-1; v_call: TRBV6-5; d_call: -
cdr3_aa: CAYAGLSSYNSPLHF; cdr3_nt: TGTGCCTATGCAGGGCTTTCATCCTATAATTCACCCCTCCACTTT; clone_size: -; j_call: TRBJ1-6; v_call: TRBV30; d_call: -
cdr3_aa: CASSPLGGNTIYF; cdr3_nt: TGTGCCAGCAGCCCCCTAGGTGGAAACACCATATATTTT; clone_size: -; j_call: TRBJ1-3; v_call: TRBV27; d_call: -
cdr3_aa: CASSLRAGPEQFF; cdr3_nt: TGTGCCAGTAGCCTCCGGGCGGGCCCAGAGCAGTTCTTC; clone_size: -; j_call: TRBJ2-1; v_call: TRBV19; d_call: -
cdr3_aa: CASSARTGATDTQYF; cdr3_nt: TGTGCCAGCAGTGCACGGACAGGAGCCACAGATACGCAGTATTTT; clone_size: -; j_call: TRBJ2-3; v_call: TRBV25-1; d_call: TRBD1
cdr3_aa: CASKPGQGYEQYF; cdr3_nt: TGTGCCAGCAAACCGGGACAGGGATACGAGCAGTACTTC; clone_size: -; j_call: TRBJ2-7; v_call: TRBV6-5; d_call: TRBD1
cdr3_aa: CAISEYSGGVSGNEQFF; cdr3_nt: TGTGCCATCAGTGAGTATAGTGGCGGGGTCTCTGGCAATGAGCAGTTCTTC; clone_size: -; j_call: TRBJ2-1; v_call: TRBV10-3; d_call: -
cdr3_aa: CSVEGGHKNTEAFF; cdr3_nt: TGCAGCGTTGAAGGAGGGCACAAGAACACTGAAGCTTTCTTT; clone_size: -; j_call: TRBJ1-1; v_call: TRBV29-1; d_call: -
cdr3_aa: CASNAPQGDFGYTF; cdr3_nt: TGCGCCAGCAATGCGCCTCAGGGGGACTTTGGCTACACCTTC; clone_size: -; j_call: TRBJ1-2; v_call: TRBV23-1; d_call: TRBD1
cdr3_aa: CASSDGTSGAGLQFF; cdr3_nt: TGCGCCAGCAGCGACGGGACTAGCGGGGCAGGTCTTCAGTTCTTC; clone_size: -; j_call: TRBJ2-1; v_call: TRBV5-1; d_call: TRBD2
cdr3_aa: CASSDLRRDYSYEQYF; cdr3_nt: TGTGCCAGCAGTGACTTACGGCGGGACTACTCCTACGAGCAGTACTTC; clone_size: -; j_call: TRBJ2-7; v_call: TRBV6-1; d_call: TRBD2
cdr3_aa: CASSLAWGGGNTIYF; cdr3_nt: TGTGCCAGCAGCTTAGCCTGGGGAGGCGGAAACACCATATATTTT; clone_size: -; j_call: TRBJ1-3; v_call: TRBV7-7; d_call: -
cdr3_aa: CASSFIPGQGVYEQYF; cdr3_nt: TGTGCCAGCAGCTTTATCCCGGGACAGGGAGTTTACGAGCAGTACTTC; clone_size: -; j_call: TRBJ2-7; v_call: TRBV7-9; d_call: TRBD1
cdr3_aa: CALGEGFGNEQYF; cdr3_nt: TGTGCCTTGGGGGAGGGTTTCGGAAACGAGCAGTACTTC; clone_size: -; j_call: TRBJ2-7; v_call: TRBV30; d_call: TRBD2
cdr3_aa: CASSLLDREQETQYF; cdr3_nt: TGCGCCAGCAGCTTGCTTGACAGGGAACAAGAGACCCAGTACTTC; clone_size: -; j_call: TRBJ2-5; v_call: TRBV5-1; d_call: TRBD1
cdr3_aa: CASSLTAGGHNQPQHF; cdr3_nt: TGCGCCAGCAGCTTAACAGCAGGGGGCCACAATCAGCCCCAGCATTTT; clone_size: once; j_call: TRBJ1-5; v_call: TRBV5-1; d_call: TRBD1
cdr3_aa: CASRPSREGVVNEQFF; cdr3_nt: TGTGCCAGCAGGCCTTCCAGGGAAGGAGTGGTAAATGAGCAGTTCTTC; clone_size: -; j_call: TRBJ2-1; v_call: TRBV11-2; d_call: -
cdr3_aa: CSVAPSSGNTIYF; cdr3_nt: TGCAGCGTTGCACCTAGTTCCGGAAACACCATATATTTT; clone_size: -; j_call: TRBJ1-3; v_call: TRBV29-1; d_call: -
cdr3_aa: CASSYRPIGAPQHF; cdr3_nt: TGTGCCAGCAGTTACCGGCCGATTGGGGCGCCCCAGCATTTT; clone_size: -; j_call: TRBJ1-5; v_call: TRBV27; d_call: -
cdr3_aa: CASSLTGPGANVLTF; cdr3_nt: TGCGCCAGCAGCCTTACAGGTCCTGGGGCCAACGTCCTGACTTTC; clone_size: -; j_call: TRBJ2-6; v_call: TRBV5-1; d_call: -
cdr3_aa: CASSPLDRDYGYTF; cdr3_nt: TGTGCCAGCTCACCACTGGACAGGGATTATGGCTACACCTTC; clone_size: -; j_call: TRBJ1-2; v_call: TRBV18; d_call: TRBD1
cdr3_aa: CASSPGNRDRYQPQHF; cdr3_nt: TGTGCCAGCAGTCCAGGAAACCGGGACAGGTATCAGCCCCAGCATTTT; clone_size: few; j_call: TRBJ1-5; v_call: TRBV28; d_call: TRBD1
cdr3_aa: CATSTDRGNTIYF; cdr3_nt: TGCGCCACTTCTACAGATCGTGGAAACACCATATATTTT; clone_size: -; j_call: TRBJ1-3; v_call: TRBV10-1; d_call: -
cdr3_aa: CASGVRGRSNQPQHF; cdr3_nt: TGTGCCAGCGGTGTCAGGGGGCGGAGCAATCAGCCCCAGCATTTT; clone_size: -; j_call: TRBJ1-5; v_call: TRBV28; d_call: TRBD1
cdr3_aa: CASSSGTGERSGYTF; cdr3_nt: TGTGCCAGCAGCTCGGGGACAGGGGAGCGCAGCGGCTACACCTTC; clone_size: -; j_call: TRBJ1-2; v_call: TRBV7-3; d_call: TRBD1
cdr3_aa: CASSTRDRGAYGYTF; cdr3_nt: TGTGCCAGCAGTACCCGGGACAGGGGAGCCTATGGCTACACCTTC; clone_size: -; j_call: TRBJ1-2; v_call: TRBV28; d_call: TRBD1
cdr3_aa: CASSLGAGARYGSGNTIYF; cdr3_nt: TGTGCCAGCAGCTTAGGGGCGGGGGCGCGGTACGGGTCAGGAAACACCATATATTTT; clone_size: -; j_call: TRBJ1-3; v_call: TRBV13; d_call: -
cdr3_aa: CASSPRGTAELFF; cdr3_nt: TGTGCCAGCTCCCCCAGGGGTACGGCGGAGCTGTTTTTT; clone_size: -; j_call: TRBJ2-2; v_call: TRBV18; d_call: -
cdr3_aa: CASSEEGLAGHYEQYF; cdr3_nt: TGTGCCAGCAGTGAAGAGGGACTAGCAGGCCACTACGAGCAGTACTTC; clone_size: -; j_call: TRBJ2-7; v_call: TRBV2; d_call: TRBD2
cdr3_aa: CASSGTYTGELFF; cdr3_nt: TGTGCCAGCAGCGGGACTTACACCGGGGAGCTGTTTTTT; clone_size: -; j_call: TRBJ2-2; v_call: TRBV2; d_call: -
cdr3_aa: CASSLTGGYEQYF; cdr3_nt: TGCGCCAGCAGCTTGACGGGGGGCTACGAGCAGTACTTC; clone_size: -; j_call: TRBJ2-7; v_call: TRBV5-1; d_call: TRBD2
cdr3_aa: CASSKAPLDRAGYTF; cdr3_nt: TGTGCCAGCAGCAAAGCGCCCCTGGACAGGGCCGGCTACACCTTC; clone_size: -; j_call: TRBJ1-2; v_call: TRBV21-1; d_call: -
cdr3_aa: CASSLVNGAGGAFGYTF; cdr3_nt: TGTGCCAGCAGCTTAGTGAATGGGGCAGGGGGCGCATTTGGCTACACCTTC; clone_size: -; j_call: TRBJ1-2; v_call: TRBV7-8; d_call: TRBD1
cdr3_aa: CASINQGTKGYTF; cdr3_nt: TGTGCCAGCATTAATCAGGGAACTAAGGGCTACACCTTC; clone_size: few; j_call: TRBJ1-2; v_call: TRBV28; d_call: -
cdr3_aa: CSARDGGRQYF; cdr3_nt: TGCAGTGCTAGGGACGGAGGACGTCAGTACTTC; clone_size: -; j_call: TRBJ2-7; v_call: TRBV20-1; d_call: -
cdr3_aa: CASSERAAGTGELFF; cdr3_nt: TGTGCCAGCAGTGAAAGGGCGGCGGGCACCGGGGAGCTGTTTTTT; clone_size: -; j_call: TRBJ2-2; v_call: TRBV6-1; d_call: -
cdr3_aa: CASSLYGQSFTDTQYF; cdr3_nt: TGTGCCAGCAGTTTGTATGGACAGAGTTTCACAGATACGCAGTATTTT; clone_size: -; j_call: TRBJ2-3; v_call: TRBV27; d_call: -